These T cell receptor beta chains were read from a single sample in a study of T-cell memory formation after mild COVID-19. Via MiXCR, TCRdb re-called the 5' RACE reads, giving one row per CDR3 protein. The sample contains around 510,000 distinct CDR3 sequences, about a fifth of which appear only once. Sequencing input: PBMCs or a T cell subset sorted from them (not recorded which). Receptors originate from an adult woman who had mild COVID-19 (a few samples of this study predate the infection). Cell type and time point are not known. CDR3s include the opening cysteine and the closing phenylalanine or tryptophan. A D gene is named only where the DNA matches it firmly. Size tells how often a clone was seen (once, few, many) or the class of an expanded clone, and some rows leave it out.

D gene	clone size	V gene	J gene	CDR3 length	CDR3 protein	CDR3 DNA
.	few	TRBV12-3/TRBV12-4	TRBJ2-1	13	CASSLQGGHEQFF	TGTGCCAGCAGCCTCCAGGGCGGCCATGAGCAGTTCTTC
TRBD1	few	TRBV7-7	TRBJ2-5	14	CASSSQRTGETQYF	TGTGCTAGCAGCTCACAGCGGACAGGAGAGACCCAGTACTTC
.	few	TRBV5-1	TRBJ2-3	14	CASSPGDRTDTQYF	TGCGCCAGCAGCCCGGGCGACAGGACAGATACGCAGTATTTT
TRBD1	.	TRBV5-1	TRBJ2-4	14	CASSFGQGENIQYF	TGCGCCAGCAGCTTTGGACAGGGAGAGAACATTCAGTACTTC
TRBD2	many	TRBV6-5	TRBJ2-7	15	CASSLASGSSYEQYF	TGTGCCAGCAGCTTAGCGAGCGGGAGCTCCTACGAGCAGTACTTC
TRBD1	few	TRBV3-1	TRBJ2-5	14	CASSQGQGGGTQYF	TGTGCCAGCAGCCAAGGACAGGGGGGGGGGACCCAGTACTTC
.	.	TRBV6-5	TRBJ1-3	15	CASSYVLRARGTIYF	TGTGCCAGCAGTTACGTCTTGAGGGCACGGGGCACCATATATTTT
.	few	TRBV11-2	TRBJ1-4	13	CASSLRDTEKLFF	TGTGCCAGCAGCCTTCGGGACACCGAAAAACTGTTTTTT
TRBD2	.	TRBV30	TRBJ2-3	17	CAWSPPGLAMGTDTQYF	TGTGCCTGGAGCCCGCCGGGACTAGCGATGGGGACAGATACGCAGTATTTT
TRBD1	.	TRBV6-5	TRBJ2-7	16	CASSPLRDRISYEQYF	TGTGCCAGCAGTCCACTCAGGGACAGGATCTCCTACGAGCAGTACTTC
TRBD1	.	TRBV4-1	TRBJ1-2	18	CASSQVPRRDRPGYGYTF	TGCGCCAGCAGCCAAGTCCCTCGCCGGGACAGACCAGGCTATGGCTACACCTTC
.	.	TRBV6-2/TRBV6-3	TRBJ2-7	14	CASSYSSGPYEQYF	TGTGCCAGCAGTTATTCCTCGGGCCCGTACGAGCAGTACTTC
TRBD1	.	TRBV5-1	TRBJ2-2	14	CASSSGQGSGELFF	TGCGCCAGCAGCTCCGGACAGGGTAGCGGGGAGCTGTTTTTT
.	.	TRBV25-1	TRBJ1-6	13	CASSGAGNSPLHF	TGTGCCAGCAGTGGGGCAGGGAATTCACCCCTCCACTTT
.	.	TRBV21-1	TRBJ2-7	16	CASSSSLTLLAYEQYF	TGTGCCAGCAGCTCCAGCTTGACTCTATTAGCCTACGAGCAGTACTTC
TRBD2	.	TRBV5-1	TRBJ2-2	17	CASSFSLRTSTTGELFF	TGCGCCAGCAGCTTCAGCCTGAGGACTAGCACCACCGGGGAGCTGTTTTTT
TRBD1	.	TRBV7-9	TRBJ1-4	17	CASSSPRTGPTNEKLFF	TGTGCCAGCAGCTCCCCCCGGACAGGCCCAACTAATGAAAAACTGTTTTTT
.	.	TRBV6-5	TRBJ1-3	14	CASSWGPDPDTIYF	TGTGCCAGCAGTTGGGGACCGGACCCGGACACCATATATTTT
.	.	TRBV7-6	TRBJ2-1	14	CASSSRTDYNEQFF	TGTGCCAGCAGCTCCCGGACAGATTACAATGAGCAGTTCTTC
.	.	TRBV6-5	TRBJ1-1	18	CASRDLPQRQLKNTEAFF	TGTGCCAGCAGGGATTTACCACAAAGACAGCTGAAGAACACTGAAGCTTTCTTT
.	few	TRBV7-9	TRBJ2-3	13	CASSLGLPDTQYF	TGTGCCAGCAGCTTAGGCCTCCCAGATACGCAGTATTTT
.	few	TRBV19	TRBJ2-7	13	CASSIASPGEQYF	TGTGCCAGTAGTATAGCCTCGCCGGGGGAGCAGTACTTC
TRBD2	.	TRBV5-4	TRBJ2-1	22	CASSLKGVGLAGESRYYNEQFF	TGTGCCAGCAGCTTGAAGGGGGTCGGACTAGCGGGTGAGTCTCGGTATTACAATGAGCAGTTCTTC
TRBD1	few	TRBV9	TRBJ2-5	15	CASSGTGQGAGTQYF	TGTGCCAGCAGCGGAACAGGACAGGGGGCAGGGACCCAGTACTTC
TRBD1	.	TRBV20-1	TRBJ2-7	14	CSARGQGSSYEQYF	TGCAGTGCTAGGGGACAGGGGAGCTCCTACGAGCAGTACTTC
.	.	TRBV7-2	TRBJ2-7	14	CASSLARDWGEQYF	TGTGCCAGCAGCTTAGCGCGGGATTGGGGGGAGCAGTACTTC
.	few	TRBV20-1	TRBJ2-2	17	CSARDQRVSSNTGELFF	TGCAGTGCTAGAGATCAACGTGTTAGTTCGAACACCGGGGAGCTGTTTTTT
TRBD2	.	TRBV20-1	TRBJ2-1	16	CSAREIAGEVYNEQFF	TGCAGTGCTAGAGAAATAGCGGGAGAGGTGTACAATGAGCAGTTCTTC
.	few	TRBV5-4	TRBJ1-2	15	CASSLVGQPNYGYTF	TGTGCCAGCAGCTTGGTAGGGCAGCCTAACTATGGCTACACCTTC
TRBD1	few	TRBV7-9	TRBJ2-4	17	CASSQAGTDKAKNIQYF	TGTGCCAGCAGCCAAGCAGGGACAGACAAAGCCAAAAACATTCAGTACTTC
.	.	TRBV7-6	TRBJ1-4	15	CASSLAVQGGEKLFF	TGTGCCAGCAGCTTAGCGGTCCAGGGTGGAGAAAAACTGTTTTTT
TRBD2	few	TRBV19	TRBJ2-3	12	CATRGGGDTQYF	TGTGCCACCCGGGGGGGAGGAGATACGCAGTATTTT
TRBD2	.	TRBV6-6	TRBJ2-3	18	CASSNPAGTSVLADTQYF	TGTGCCAGCAGTAACCCGGCCGGGACTAGCGTCCTAGCAGATACGCAGTATTTT
TRBD1	.	TRBV12-3/TRBV12-4	TRBJ2-1	16	CASSSGTGGWYNEQFF	TGTGCCAGCAGTTCCGGGACAGGGGGCTGGTACAATGAGCAGTTCTTC
.	.	TRBV20-1	TRBJ2-1	14	CSARGGLSHNEQFF	TGCAGTGCTAGAGGGGGACTGTCACACAATGAGCAGTTCTTC
TRBD1	few	TRBV24-1	TRBJ2-1	16	CATSDAGTVISDEQFF	TGTGCCACCAGTGATGCCGGGACAGTGATATCGGATGAGCAGTTCTTC
.	.	TRBV6-5	TRBJ2-6	18	CASRDWGDGGAGANVLTF	TGTGCCAGCAGAGACTGGGGGGATGGGGGAGCTGGGGCCAACGTCCTGACTTTC
TRBD2	.	TRBV7-6	TRBJ2-2	17	CASSPEPPAGLTGELFF	TGTGCCAGCAGCCCCGAGCCTCCAGCGGGATTGACCGGGGAGCTGTTTTTT
.	.	TRBV3-1	TRBJ2-1	14	CASSQVGTAGEQFF	TGTGCCAGCAGCCAAGTCGGGACCGCTGGCGAGCAGTTCTTC
.	.	TRBV4-3	TRBJ2-1	18	CASSQDLDRGYSYNEQFF	TGCGCCAGCAGCCAAGATCTGGACAGAGGTTACTCCTACAATGAGCAGTTCTTC
TRBD1	.	TRBV29-1	TRBJ1-2	11	CSVRQGVGYTF	TGCAGCGTTCGACAGGGGGTGGGCTACACCTTC
TRBD2	few	TRBV9	TRBJ2-7	15	CASSVEWTSGYEQYF	TGTGCCAGCAGCGTAGAGTGGACTAGCGGTTACGAGCAGTACTTC